This TCR beta chain was captured by sequencing in a study of cytomegalovirus exposure and HLA in healthy donors. Study observations and caveats: Earlier results showed most TCR beta V segments being productive about 90% or about 30% of the time.

This clone was detected only a few times. The antigen remains undetermined. Primers for the PCR totalled 60 Vbeta and 13 Jbeta. TCRdb's table, derived via immunoSEQ multiplex PCR, lists solely in-frame clones and lacks some. The table shows about 100,000 clones, with around three quarters occurring only once. The CDR3 spans 15 residues. This chain joins TRBV21-1 and TRBJ2-5; the DNA was not used to check the table's D call, TRBD2. TRBV21-1 has pseudogene status. The receptor's source is a female donor in good health and CMV-seropositive. The sample comprised PBMCs. In DNA, the CDR3 is TGTGCCAGCAGCAAACCAGCGAGGGAGGGGGAGACCCAGTACTTC. Translated, it gives CASSKPAREGETQYF.